Each of the 27 T cell receptor beta chains below was sequenced from the same sample in a study of T cells after yellow fever vaccination. TCRdb itself ran the 5' RACE reads through MiXCR, one entry per CDR3 protein. The sample shows approximately 550,000 distinct CDR3 sequences, approximately 12% of them seen only once. Sample: PBMCs, taken on the day of the yellow fever booster vaccination. The receptors were gathered from a man younger than 40 who received the YFV17D yellow fever vaccine.

The chain employs TRBV19 and TRBJ2-1; 14 bases are a match to TRBD2. Germline lookup yields CDR1 LNHDA and CDR2 SQIVND (reference sequence). The J segment lost 8 bases and the V segment lost 5 bases, leaving 8 bases of the junction unmatched. The CDR3 length is 16 residues. CDR3 nucleotide sequence: TGTGCCAGTAGTCCAGGGACTAGCGGGAGCCTCTATGAGCAGTTCTTC. It encodes CASSPGTSGSLYEQFF.

This clonotype was picked up a small number of times. This chain links TRBV30 with TRBJ2-2; TRBD1 aligns across 7 bases. The V gene's germline CDR1 is GTSNPN and CDR2 SVGIG (reference sequence). The junction had 4 bases not matched to a gene; V was cut back by 4 bases and J by 5 bases. The CDR3 is made up of 13 amino acids. Written as DNA, the CDR3 is TGTGCCTGGACCGACAGGGAGACCGGGGAGCTGTTTTTT. It yields the protein CAWTDRETGELFF. The full variable domain, its missing parts supplied by reference TRBV30 and TRBJ2-2, is SQTIHQWPATLVQPVGSPLSLECTVEGTSNPNLYWYRQAAGRGLQLLFYSVGIGQISSEVPQNLSASRPQDRQFILSSKKLLLSDSGFYLCAWTDRETGELFFGEGSRLTVL.

The chain is built from TRBV15 and TRBJ1-1, with D possibly matching TRBD1 (5 bases). Germline CDR1 LNHNV, CDR2 YYDKDF (reference sequence). Trimming pared 3 bases from V and 8 bases from J, leaving 16 bases between. The CDR3 totals 14 residues. CDR3 region: CATSSAGTGVEAFF. Here the CDR3 DNA reads TGTGCCACCAGCAGTGCCGGGACCGGCGTGGAAGCTTTCTTT.

The chain uses TRBV7-9 and TRBJ2-2, with TRBD1 as a possible D gene (6 bases). Trimming took off 3 bases at V and 2 bases at J, with 10 bases between the two ends. From germline, CDR1 is SEHNR and CDR2 FQNEAQ (reference sequence). The CDR3 contains 15 residues. CDR3 in amino acids: CASSFRQVNTGELFF. Written as DNA, the CDR3 is TGTGCCAGCAGCTTCCGACAGGTTAACACCGGGGAGCTGTTTTTT.

A few counts support this clonotype. The V gene is TRBV30, the J gene TRBJ2-4, with a tentative D call TRBD1 (5 bases). V was cut by 8 bases and J by 2 bases, with 13 bases left in between. CDR1 and CDR2 from the germline V gene are GTSNPN and SVGIG (reference sequence). CDR3 length: 13 residues. The CDR3 region has the DNA TGTGCCGGCACCAGGGTGACCAAAAACATTCAGTACTTC. Amino acid sequence: CAGTRVTKNIQYF.

The rearrangement links TRBV11-2 to TRBJ2-7; D perhaps matches TRBD1 (5 bases). Trimming took off 5 bases at V and 3 bases at J, with 14 bases between the two ends. The CDR3 spans 14 residues. Germline CDR1 reads SGHAT; CDR2 reads FQNNGV. The CDR3 region is CASSPPGKRYEQYF. The CDR3, as DNA: TGTGCCAGCAGCCCCCCAGGGAAACGCTACGAGCAGTACTTC. The full variable domain, rest sourced from reference TRBV11-2 and TRBJ2-7, is EAGVAQSPRYKIIEKRQSVAFWCNPISGHATLYWYQQILGQGPKLLIQFQNNGVVDDSQLPKDRFSAERLKGVDSTLKIQPAKLEDSAVYLCASSPPGKRYEQYFGPGTRLTVT.

The rearrangement links TRBV7-9 to TRBJ2-5, with TRBD1 as a possible D gene (6 bases). This CDR3 has 15 residues. V lost 4 bases, J lost 4 bases, and 16 bases lay in between. The germline V gene encodes CDR1 SEHNR and CDR2 FQNEAQ (reference sequence). DNA of the CDR3: TGTGCCAGCAGCTACTTGACAGGTACTGGAGAGACCCAGTACTTC. It specifies CASSYLTGTGETQYF. Full variable domain (missing parts from reference TRBV7-9 and TRBJ2-5): DTGVSQNPRHKITKRGQNVTFRCDPISEHNRLYWYRQTLGQGPEFLTYFQNEAQLEKSRLLSDRFSAERPKGSFSTLEIQRTEQGDSAMYLCASSYLTGTGETQYFGPGTRLLVL.

This chain joins TRBV12-3 or TRBV12-4 and TRBJ1-1; the D gene is possibly TRBD1 (5 bases). With 3 bases removed from V and 4 bases from J, the gap between germline ends came to 21 bases. The CDR3 has 17 residues. CDR3: CASSFIPGTAGSTEAFF. For the CDR3, the DNA is TGTGCCAGCAGTTTTATACCCGGGACTGCGGGTAGCACTGAAGCTTTCTTT.

The chain links TRBV20-1 to TRBJ2-1; no clear D gene. CDR3 length: 20 residues. The V end lost 0 bases, the J end lost 0 bases, and 24 bases lay between the germline ends. Germline V gene data show CDR1 as DFQATT and CDR2 as SNEGSKA (reference sequence). The CDR3 spells CSARDWVGYIAERSYNEQFF. CDR3 in DNA: TGCAGTGCTAGAGATTGGGTTGGGTATATCGCGGAGCGCTCCTACAATGAGCAGTTCTTC.

This clonotype was counted a few times. V and J are TRBV12-3 or TRBV12-4 and TRBJ2-1; 7 nucleotides line up with TRBD2. J was trimmed by 1 base and V by 7 bases; bases with no gene match: 7. CDR3 length: 15 amino acids. CDR3 bases: TGTGCCAGCACCCCTAGCGGAGGATCCTACAATGAGCAGTTCTTC. This codes for CASTPSGGSYNEQFF.

This clonotype was recorded a few times. J is TRBJ2-2 and V is TRBV30, with D possibly matching TRBD1 (6 bases). The V end was cut by 4 bases, the J end by 4 bases, with 10 bases between. There are 13 residues in the CDR3. Germline assignment: CDR1 GTSNPN and CDR2 SVGIG (reference sequence). The CDR3 DNA reads as TGTGCCTGGAACCGAGGGGGCACCGGGGAGCTGTTTTTT. Translation: CAWNRGGTGELFF.

The rearrangement uses TRBV3-1 and TRBJ1-6, with TRBD1 matching over 7 bases. Trimming at V came to 3 bases and at J to 13 bases, leaving 9 bases not matched to a gene. Germline-derived CDR1 and CDR2 are LGHDT and YNNKEL (reference sequence). The CDR3 has 14 residues. The CDR3 DNA sequence: TGTGCCAGCAGCCAGACGACAGGGTTCGTTCCCCTCCACTTT. Translating gives CASSQTTGFVPLHF.

This clonotype was found many times. This sequence joins TRBV4-3 and TRBJ1-6; TRBD1 is a possible D gene (5 bases). Per the germline V gene, CDR1 is LGHNA and CDR2 is YSLEER. The ends were cut back, 0 bases at V and 7 bases at J, with 13 bases in the middle. CDR3 length equals 16 residues. The CDR3 sequence is CASSQDTRVPNSPLHF. The CDR3 region has the DNA TGCGCCAGCAGCCAAGACACCAGGGTCCCAAATTCACCCCTCCACTTT.

This chain joins TRBV20-1 and TRBJ2-1; TRBD2 aligns across 13 bases. The CDR3 spans 16 residues. Germline V gene sequence: CDR1 DFQATT, CDR2 SNEGSKA (reference sequence). J lost 3 bases, V lost 3 bases, and 5 bases had no gene match. The CDR3 region is CSASATSGGNYNEQFF. The DNA of the CDR3 is TGCAGTGCTAGTGCGACTAGCGGGGGGAACTACAATGAGCAGTTCTTC.

This clonotype was observed a few times. The genes are TRBV10-3 and TRBJ1-2; D gene ambiguous. The V gene's germline CDR1 is ENHRY and CDR2 SYGVKD. This CDR3 is 12 amino acids long. Trimming removed 4 bases from V and 3 bases from J, with 6 bases in between. The CDR3 coding sequence is TGTGCCATCAGTGGTCAGGACTATGGCTACACCTTC. This translates into CAISGQDYGYTF.

This clonotype was counted only a few times. The genes are TRBV4-2 and TRBJ2-7; TRBD2 might be the D (5 bases). The germline V gene encodes CDR1 LGHNA and CDR2 YNFKEQ. Trimming left V 4 bases short and J 8 bases short, with 30 bases between. The CDR3 contains 18 residues. The CDR3 coding sequence is TGTGCCAGCAGCCCAAATTCCCCATTGTCGAGCGGCCGTTTCAAGCAGTACTTC. Its translation: CASSPNSPLSSGRFKQYF.

This clonotype came up a few times. The chain combines TRBV7-8 with TRBJ2-7; tentative D call: TRBD1 (6 bases). Trimming removed 1 base at V and 3 bases at J, with 10 bases between. The CDR3 covers 14 residues. CDR1 is SGHVS and CDR2 is FQNEAQ in the germline V gene. The CDR3 region is CASSLEGQHYEQYF. CDR3 bases: TGTGCCAGCAGCTTAGAAGGACAGCACTACGAGCAGTACTTC.

Only a few counts were recorded for this clonotype. This chain connects TRBV19 to TRBJ2-5, with TRBD2 matching 9 bases. Germline V CDR1 and CDR2: LNHDA, SQIVND (reference sequence). The CDR3 has 14 amino acids. The ends lost 6 bases at V and 3 bases at J; junction bases unmatched: 5. The CDR3 coding sequence is TGTGCCAGTAGACGGGTAGCGGGAGAAGAGACCCAGTACTTC. Its translation: CASRRVAGEETQYF.

This sequence joins TRBV27 and TRBJ2-3; D perhaps matches TRBD2 (6 bases). The germline V gene has CDR1 MNHEY and CDR2 SMNVEV (reference sequence). The CDR3 runs to 14 residues. Trimming took 3 bases from V and 4 from J, leaving 11 bases between them. CDR3 DNA sequence: TGTGCCAGCAGTTTTTGGGCGGGGTCAGATACGCAGTATTTT. Amino acid sequence: CASSFWAGSDTQYF.

This clonotype showed up many times. The rearrangement uses TRBV18 and TRBJ2-3; the match to TRBD2 covers 8 bases. With V trimmed by 3 bases and J by 4 bases, 6 bases remained unmatched. The CDR3 covers 15 residues. The germline CDR1 and CDR2 sequences are KGHSH and LQKENI. The CDR3 loop is CASSPYSGTADTQYF. The DNA of the CDR3 is TGTGCCAGCTCACCCTATAGCGGGACGGCAGATACGCAGTATTTT.

The chain links TRBV5-5 to TRBJ2-3; 8 bases are a match to TRBD1. Germline CDR1 reads SGHKS; CDR2 reads YYEKEE (reference sequence). CDR3 length: 15 residues. V trimming: 1 base; J trimming: 2 bases; junction bases outside the gene matches: 3. The CDR3 loop is CASSLPTGVTDTQYF. CDR3 nucleotide sequence: TGTGCCAGCAGCTTGCCGACAGGGGTCACAGATACGCAGTATTTT.

The chain's CDR3 is CASSPLDRGETQYF. In DNA, the CDR3 is TGTGCCAGCAGTCCTCTGGACAGGGGAGAGACCCAGTACTTC. The chain has TRBV27 and TRBJ2-5, with 9 nucleotides matching TRBD1. The CDR3 spans 14 residues. Germline loops: CDR1 MNHEY, CDR2 SMNVEV (reference sequence). With V trimmed by 5 bases and J by 4 bases, 5 bases remained unmatched.

This clonotype was counted only a few times. The chain is built from TRBV12-3 or TRBV12-4 and TRBJ2-1; D uncertain. CDR3 length equals 13 residues. Trimming cost V 3 bases and J 11 bases, with 14 bases left between them. Here the CDR3 reads CASSLKNSGKQFF. For the CDR3, the DNA is TGTGCCAGCAGTTTGAAGAATTCCGGAAAGCAGTTCTTC.

The chain combines TRBV9 with TRBJ2-1, with 13 bases identical to TRBD2. Germline V gene data show CDR1 as SGDLS and CDR2 as YYNGEE. V was clipped by 4 bases and J by 2 bases; unmatched bases: 6. The CDR3 consists of 17 residues. The CDR3 DNA reads TGTGCCAGCAGCCCTACTAGCGGGAGGGTTCCCTACAATGAGCAGTTCTTC. It yields the protein CASSPTSGRVPYNEQFF.

This clonotype showed up many times. The chain has TRBV6-1 and TRBJ2-3; TRBD2 agrees at 9 bases. Germline CDR1 reads MNHNS; CDR2 reads SASEGT. This CDR3 is built from 17 residues. The trim removed 6 bases at V and 4 bases at J, leaving 14 bases unmatched. Here the CDR3 reads CASSQPTSGRTADTQYF. The CDR3 region has the DNA TGTGCCAGCAGCCAACCGACTAGCGGCAGAACGGCAGATACGCAGTATTTT.

This clonotype was recorded a few times. This rearrangement joins TRBV7-2 to TRBJ2-1; D is ambiguous. The CDR3 has 15 residues. The V gene lost 5 bases and the J gene lost 2 bases, with 13 bases spanning the gap. Germline V lookup: CDR1 SGHTA, CDR2 FQGNSA. The CDR3 DNA follows: TGTGCCAGCAGCCTCGGTCACCCGACCTACAATGAGCAGTTCTTC. Its protein product is CASSLGHPTYNEQFF. The entire variable domain, with the rest obtained from reference TRBV7-2 and TRBJ2-1, is as follows: GAGVSQSPSNKVTEKGKDVELRCDPISGHTALYWYRQSLGQGLEFLIYFQGNSAPDKSGLPSDRFSAERTGGSVSTLTIQRTQQEDSAVYLCASSLGHPTYNEQFFGPGTRLTVL.

This clonotype was counted only a few times. This chain connects TRBV6-5 to TRBJ1-1; weak D call: TRBD1 (5 bases). The CDR3 is 11 amino acids. Per the germline V gene, CDR1 is MNHEY and CDR2 is SVGAGI. The V end was cut by 5 bases, the J end by 11 bases, with 12 bases between. CDR3 in amino acids: CASSGADGAFF. In nucleotides, the CDR3 is TGTGCCAGCAGTGGGGCGGACGGGGCTTTCTTT.